This TCR beta chain was sequenced during a study of graft-versus-host responses after intestinal transplantation. Study information: The transplants performed in recipients were multivisceral, liver-intestinal, or isolated intestinal. Anti-thymocyte globulin induction, then tacrolimus and steroids for two to four years, went to all recipients. Study outcomes and limitations: Recipient marrow harbored GvH clones, some of which surfaced first in ileum or blood. Early post-transplant falls in HvG clones accompanied the peak levels of circulating GvH clones.

Only in-frame clones appear in the TCRdb table, and some are missing; sequencing was by immunoSEQ multiplex PCR. This sample yields approximately 89,000 clones, of which 75% to 95% are seen a single time; 16% belongs to the top ten. The CDR3 spans 15 residues. Germline CDR1 is MNHEY and CDR2 is SMNVEV (reference sequence). V dropped 4 bases and J dropped 4; count of bases not matched to a gene: 4. With regard to this clone: Antigen: not known.

The sequenced sample was PBMCs, obtained just under 460 days after intestinal transplant. This TCR was sampled from a human patient who received an intestinal transplant, so some T cells may come from the graft donor. This chain uses TRBV27 with TRBJ2-7; TRBD2 aligns across 13 bases. CDR3 bases: TGTGCCAGCAGTTCCCGGACTAGCGGGGGATACGAGCAGTACTTC. This codes for CASSSRTSGGYEQYF.